This TCR beta chain stems from a study of blood T cell repertoires in COVID-19. The germline V gene has CDR1 SGHTA and CDR2 FQGNSA. V lost 1 base and J lost 0, with 7 bases in between. The CDR3 has 15 amino acids. Measured with immunoSEQ multiplex PCR; TCRdb has only the in-frame clones, and not every one. The sample consists of 150,000 or so clones, around 87% of them appearing once. The gene calls are TRBV7-2 and TRBJ1-3, with a possible D match to TRBD1 (5 bases). The specimen was peripheral blood. The sequence derives from a man between 60 and 75 years old with COVID-19, enrolled during active disease. The CDR3 sequence is CASSLDRSSGNTIYF. The CDR3 nucleotides read TGTGCCAGCAGCTTAGACAGGAGCTCTGGAAACACCATATATTTT.